This T cell receptor (beta chain) was recovered during a study of shared clonotypes between healthy human individuals. As for the study in general: Serving as donors were two women and a few men, whose ages spanned 18 to 49. Whole-study results and caveats: Non-shared clonotypes had lower generation probabilities than clonotypes shared by all four sorted-subset donors.

On this clone: Its antigen is unidentified.

HIV-negative, healthy adults without recent acute infections or vaccinations were the donors. CD4+ cells underwent separation, giving CD45RA+ naive and CD45RA-negative memory subsets. Germline V gives CDR1 MDHEN, CDR2 SYDVKM. Trimming removed 5 bases at V and 3 bases at J, with 16 bases between. This CDR3 spans 15 amino acids. Assay used: immunoSEQ multiplex PCR; TCRdb lists only in-frame clones, some missing. The profile shows roughly 2,500,000 clones, roughly 93% of them singletons. The sequence came from a man aged 18 to 29 in good health. Some clones in this sample may be carry-over from other donors' samples. Sequenced material: naive CD4+ T cells from PBMCs. Subset in this sample: CD45RA+ positively selected. This chain connects TRBV28 to TRBJ1-2; weak D call: TRBD1 (6 bases). The CDR3 reads CASSPPPKGDYGYTF. CDR3 coding DNA: TGTGCCAGCAGTCCCCCCCCCAAGGGGGACTATGGCTACACCTTC.